This paragraph reports one TCR beta chain. What it recognizes is unknown. V was clipped by 4 bases and J by 2 bases, with 9 bases between them. This CDR3 comprises 12 residues. Germline CDR1 is GTSNPN and CDR2 is SVGIG (reference sequence). This sample stems from a study of regulatory T cells in long-lasting Graves disease. Both iRepertoire HTBI primers and Arm-PCR of CDR3 regions were used to build the TCR beta libraries. One entry per CDR3 protein, called by TCRdb with MiXCR from the multiplex PCR reads. The sample yields fewer than 400,000 distinct CDR3 sequences, 20% seen once. Regarding time point: persistent/refractory GD, antithyroid drugs over 5 years with positive TRAb. Researchers made the TCR library from RNA that was extracted from PBMCs. Findings and limits, study-wide: TCR diversity was lower in persistent Graves' patients (versus newly diagnosed ones).

The sequence came from a female donor with Graves disease. The chain is built from TRBV30 and TRBJ2-7; no firm D call. The sample was peripheral blood mononuclear cells (PBMCs), taken when the disease was refractory, from a patient treated with antithyroid drugs. Written as DNA, the CDR3 is TGTGCCTGGAAGGTCGGAACCTACGAGCAGTACTTC. It specifies CAWKVGTYEQYF.